The entry below describes one TCR beta chain. The data stem from a study of beta chain features in type 1 diabetes. Expressed TCRB transcripts were sequenced because the isolated RNA had all been reverse transcribed beforehand. Measured with immunoSEQ multiplex PCR; TCRdb has only the in-frame clones, and not every one. Of some 150,000 clones in the sample, nearly 50% were seen once. What was sequenced was Tregs from blood. This TCR derives from a man younger than 35 in good health.

CDR3 DNA sequence: TGTGCCATCAGTGGGGGACTAGCGGGAGTTGATACGCAGTATTTT. Protein sequence: CAISGGLAGVDTQYF. The chain joins TRBV10-3 to TRBJ2-3, with 14 bases that match TRBD2. Germline CDR1 ENHRY, CDR2 SYGVKD. The CDR3 is 15 residues long. Trimming at V came to 4 bases and at J to 6 bases, leaving 3 bases not matched to a gene.